This T cell receptor beta chain was sequenced in a study of sequential checkpoint blockade in melanoma. As for the study in general: Maintenance nivolumab came after either treatment sequence.

Looked up from germline, CDR1 is SQVTM and CDR2 is ANQGSEA. The CDR3 sequence is 13 residues long. V lost 4 bases, J lost 0 bases, and 6 bases lay in between. Measured with immunoSEQ multiplex PCR; TCRdb has only the in-frame clones, and not every one. Altogether 25,000 to 30,000 clones are present, over 80% being singletons, with the ten largest covering less than 20%. Treatment of the sample: randomized to nivolumab then ipilimumab (arm A) or the reverse (arm B). The TCR was taken from a human donor with melanoma. The chain uses TRBV29-1 and TRBJ2-2; D remains ambiguous. Sample: CD8+ T cells sorted from blood (inferred from file names), taken from a patient given nivolumab and ipilimumab in sequence. The CDR3 here is CSVGSANTGELFF. CDR3 bases: TGCAGCGTTGGCAGCGCGAACACCGGGGAGCTGTTTTTT.